This T cell receptor beta chain was found in a study of T cells in Graves' hyperthyroidism and ophthalmopathy. Turning to the study itself: Peripheral blood was secured at the point of initial diagnosis, before any treatment.

This clonotype was recorded a few times. The antigen is unknown. This clone may be a read error of a much larger clone one base away. Disease lasting under 3 months, a NOSPECS grade of at least 4, and a Clinical Activity Score of at least 3 were features of the ophthalmopathy patients. CDR3 size: 14 residues. Researchers amplified the TCR beta CDR3 regions from RNA transcripts. An initial round of RT-PCR targeting the TCR CDR3 relied on the HTBI primer set. TCRdb independently ran MiXCR on the multiplex PCR reads; one entry per CDR3 protein. This table holds a few hundred thousand distinct CDR3 sequences, roughly 15% found once. Regarding the study as a whole: A median about 6 months before onset, the model predicted ophthalmopathy. Through a model of 13 V-J features, ophthalmopathy was separated from stable hyperthyroidism.

Source material: blood. The genes are TRBV12-3 or TRBV12-4 and TRBJ1-4, with 11 bases matching TRBD1. The sequence was obtained from a woman aged 25-40 years with Graves' ophthalmopathy. The CDR3 loop reads CASSLGQGAEKLVF. The CDR3 DNA reads TGTGCCAGCAGTCTTGGACAGGGGGCTGAAAAACTGGTTTTT.